This T cell receptor (beta chain) was identified in a study of molecular identifiers for immune sequencing clone quantification. In the study overall: Split five ways in replicates, RNA from roughly 20,000 or 100,000 naive CD8 cells had four portions sequenced. Broader study findings: Over 98% of effector molecules, yet under 1% of naive-cell molecules, were held by clones above 20 RNA copies.

Listed TCR primers and previously described methods were used for bulk TCR libraries. Via MiXCR, TCRdb re-called the PCR reads, giving one row per CDR3 protein. Here the sample spans 88,000 or so distinct CDR3 sequences, 21% being singletons. The CDR3 consists of 16 residues. Germline CDR1 and CDR2: MNHNS and SASEGT. With 4 bases removed from V and 0 bases from J, the gap between germline ends came to 15 bases. On this clonotype: Its target is not known.

Sequencing was done on a sample of naive CD8+ T cells from blood, with Jurkat cell RNA spiked in. Subset given: FACS-sorted CD8+CD4-CCR7+CD45RA+ naive T cells. The V and J genes are TRBV6-1 and TRBJ1-2; tentative D call: TRBD1 (5 bases). The receptor comes from a human donor in good health. Some libraries in this study had Jurkat cell RNA spiked in. CDR3 DNA sequence: TGTGCCAGCAGTGCGGAGCCGACAGTAGCTAACTATGGCTACACCTTC. It codes for CASSAEPTVANYGYTF.